The text below deals with one TCR beta chain. Its antigen is unknown. CDR1 is LGHDT, CDR2 YNNKEL, per germline (reference sequence). This CDR3 has 17 residues. The J segment lost 3 bases and the V segment lost 0 bases, leaving 2 bases of the junction unmatched. This entry comes from a study of T cells after yellow fever vaccination. Study results and caveats: CD4 and CD8 compartments shared a small share of clonotypes, likely from convergent recombination. From the bulk population, abundant clonotypes could contaminate and appear within FACS-sorted repertoires.

Each CDR3 protein gets one entry after TCRdb re-called the 5' RACE reads with MiXCR. The data show under 700,000 distinct CDR3 sequences, about a sixth seen once. The receptor's source is a man younger than 35 who received the YFV17D yellow fever vaccine. This chain links TRBV3-1 with TRBJ2-1, with 13 bases aligning to TRBD2. The sequences come from PBMCs, collected about 5 days after the first yellow fever vaccination. CDR3 DNA: TGTGCCAGCAGCCAAGACAGACTAGCGGGGGGCTACAATGAGCAGTTCTTC. It yields the protein CASSQDRLAGGYNEQFF.